The 29 T cell receptor beta chains below come from one sample, sequenced in a study of CD8 T cells in ankylosing spondylitis. Each CDR3 protein is one row after TCRdb ran MiXCR on the 5' RACE reads. The data contain 250,000 to 300,000 distinct CDR3 sequences, about 19% of them singletons. The sequencing input was blood, either unsorted or a sorted T cell fraction (not recorded which). The receptors here all came from a male donor with ankylosing spondylitis or in good health (not recorded which).

This chain uses TRBV24-1 with TRBJ2-1; no firm D call. Deletions cut 6 bases from V and 13 bases from J, with 12 bases between. The CDR3 sequence is 11 residues long. Germline-derived CDR1 and CDR2 are KGHDR and SFDVKD. CDR3 DNA sequence: TGTGCCACCAGTAGGGCTACCCAACAGTTCTTC. This codes for CATSRATQQFF.

This clonotype was found many times. V and J are TRBV6-6 and TRBJ1-3, with D unclear. This CDR3 contains 13 residues. Trimming shortened V by 0 bases and J by 4 bases, and 4 bases separated the two germline ends. Looked up from germline, CDR1 is MNHNY and CDR2 is SVGAGI (reference sequence). For the CDR3, the DNA is TGTGCCAGCAGTTACTCGAAAGGAAACACCATATATTTT. Protein: CASSYSKGNTIYF.

The rearrangement links TRBV24-1 to TRBJ2-3; 8 nucleotides align to TRBD1. The germline gives CDR1 KGHDR, CDR2 SFDVKD. Trimming took 6 bases from V and 0 from J; bases not matched to a gene: 1. The CDR3 totals 14 residues. The CDR3 DNA sequence: TGTGCCACCAGTCGGACAGGGAGCACAGATACGCAGTATTTT. This sequence encodes CATSRTGSTDTQYF.

This chain connects TRBV3-1 to TRBJ2-1, with D tentatively TRBD1 (5 bases). The CDR3 contains 12 residues. V lost 5 bases and J lost 9, with 11 bases in between. Germline CDR1 and CDR2: LGHDT and YNNKEL (reference sequence). The CDR3, as DNA: TGTGCCAGCAGCGACCAGGGAAGTGAGCAGTTCTTC. Protein product: CASSDQGSEQFF.

In its sample, this clonotype was seen a few times. CDR3 loop: CASRASGTGGNQPQHF. In DNA form, the CDR3 reads TGTGCCAGCAGAGCGTCCGGGACAGGGGGCAATCAGCCCCAGCATTTT. V usage is TRBV12-3 or TRBV12-4 and J usage is TRBJ1-5; 10 bases agree with TRBD1. V lost 6 bases, J lost 2 bases, and 7 bases stayed unmatched. The CDR3 length is 16 residues.

The gene calls are TRBV5-1 and TRBJ2-3, with 13 bases fitting TRBD2. CDR1 and CDR2 from the germline V gene are SGHRS and YFSETQ. The CDR3 consists of 19 residues. V was clipped by 4 bases and J by 0 bases; unmatched bases: 11. CDR3 in amino acids: CASSSTGTSGVLSTDTQYF. CDR3 coding DNA: TGCGCCAGCAGCAGTACCGGGACTAGCGGGGTCCTTAGCACAGATACGCAGTATTTT.

This rearrangement joins TRBV10-3 to TRBJ1-2, with 7 bases fitting TRBD1. The CDR3 runs to 12 residues. The V and J ends lost 4 bases and 4 bases, in that order; junction bases with no gene match: 0. The germline V gene encodes CDR1 ENHRY and CDR2 SYGVKD. The CDR3 is CAISGQGYGYTF. Written as DNA, the CDR3 is TGTGCCATCAGTGGACAGGGCTATGGCTACACCTTC.

This clonotype was recorded a few times. The chain carries TRBV28 and TRBJ2-7, with 9 bases aligning to TRBD1. Germline V lookup: CDR1 MDHEN, CDR2 SYDVKM. Germline trimming cut 6 bases from V and 5 bases from J; bases unmatched to any gene: 8. The CDR3 contains 14 residues. CDR3 DNA sequence: TGTGCCAGCAGAAATCCGGGACAGGGCAACGAGCAGTACGTC. It encodes CASRNPGQGNEQYV.

The chain joins TRBV2 to TRBJ1-2, with 7 positions matching TRBD1. The CDR3 totals 13 residues. With 7 bases clipped from V and 2 bases from J, the junction kept 4 bases outside the gene matches. CDR1 is SNHLY and CDR2 is FYNNEI in the germline V gene. CDR3 sequence reads: CASTTDRNYGYTF. CDR3 bases: TGTGCCAGCACGACGGACAGGAACTATGGCTACACCTTC. The whole variable domain, remainder taken from reference TRBV2 and TRBJ1-2, is EPEVTQTPSHQVTQMGQEVILRCVPISNHLYFYWYRQILGQKVEFLVSFYNNEISEKSEIFDDQFSVERPDGSNFTLKIRSTKLEDSAMYFCASTTDRNYGYTFGSGTRLTVV.

In this sample, this clonotype turned up many times. The chain is built from TRBV12-3 or TRBV12-4 and TRBJ1-1, with 8 bases identical to TRBD1. V shed 4 bases, J shed 2 bases, and the junction held 12 bases outside the gene matches. This CDR3 is built from 17 residues. CDR3 nucleotides: TGTGCCAGCAGTTCCCAGACAGGGGCGTCCCCCAACACTGAAGCTTTCTTT. Residues: CASSSQTGASPNTEAFF.

The V call is TRBV3-1, the J call TRBJ1-1; D gene ambiguous. The CDR3 length is 14 residues. The germline V gene has CDR1 LGHDT and CDR2 YNNKEL (reference sequence). The V end was cut by 5 bases, the J end by 5 bases, with 15 bases between. The CDR3 DNA is TGTGCCAGCAGCGTCCGGACTGCTGGGACTGAAGCTTTCTTT. It encodes CASSVRTAGTEAFF.

The chain is built from TRBV18 and TRBJ1-5; 7 positions match TRBD1. The germline CDR1 and CDR2 sequences are KGHSH and LQKENI. This CDR3 has 16 residues. V dropped 3 bases and J dropped 0; count of bases not matched to a gene: 5. DNA for the CDR3: TGTGCCAGCTCACCGCCGGGACAGCGTAGCAATCAGCCCCAGCATTTT. Protein: CASSPPGQRSNQPQHF.

The chain joins TRBV20-1 to TRBJ2-1; TRBD2 aligns across 9 bases. This CDR3 contains 16 residues. V gave up 0 bases and J gave up 2 bases; unmatched junction bases: 5. Germline CDR1 is DFQATT and CDR2 is SNEGSKA (reference sequence). In DNA, the CDR3 is TGCAGTGCTAGAGACGCAGCGGGGGGCCCCTACAATGAGCAGTTCTTC. Translation: CSARDAAGGPYNEQFF.

V and J are TRBV5-1 and TRBJ2-2; a possible D gene is TRBD2 (6 bases). Germline CDR1 reads SGHRS; CDR2 reads YFSETQ. The CDR3 spans 16 residues. V lost 0 bases and J lost 0, with 9 bases in between. CDR3 bases: TGCGCCAGCAGCTTGGCGGAGGGCGCGAACACCGGGGAGCTGTTTTTT. Its protein is CASSLAEGANTGELFF.

This clonotype has only a few counts. The chain combines TRBV7-8 with TRBJ2-7, with a tentative D call TRBD2 (7 bases). Germline V gene data show CDR1 as SGHVS and CDR2 as FQNEAQ. The CDR3 runs to 14 residues. V was shortened by 5 bases and J by 2 bases, with 13 bases between the two germline ends. The CDR3 loop is CASSPRGATYEQYV. CDR3 DNA: TGTGCCAGCAGCCCCCGGGGGGCCACCTACGAGCAGTACGTC.

In its sample, this clonotype was seen a few times. This chain joins TRBV9 and TRBJ2-3; 10 bases map to TRBD2. Germline V CDR1 and CDR2: SGDLS, YYNGEE. The CDR3 is 18 residues long. V lost 4 bases, J lost 2 bases, and 13 bases stayed unmatched. Here the CDR3 reads CASSRSPLAGRTTDTQYF. CDR3 bases: TGTGCCAGCAGCCGTAGCCCACTAGCGGGGAGGACCACAGATACGCAGTATTTT.

This chain connects TRBV10-1 to TRBJ2-7; a possible D gene is TRBD1 (5 bases). The CDR3 has 16 residues. Germline V CDR1 and CDR2: WNHNN, SYGVQD (reference sequence). The DNA for the CDR3 is TGCGCCAGCAGTGAGGCCCTAGAGACAGTTCTCTACGAGCAGTGCGTC. It yields the protein CASSEALETVLYEQCV.

V gene TRBV2 combines with J gene TRBJ2-7; D call uncertain. V was trimmed by 1 base and J by 6 bases, leaving 10 bases between them. Germline-derived CDR1 and CDR2 are SNHLY and FYNNEI. This CDR3 spans 13 amino acids. CDR3 protein: CASSEENTSEQYV. The CDR3 nucleotides read TGTGCCAGCAGTGAAGAGAACACGAGCGAGCAGTACGTC.

V is TRBV3-1 and J is TRBJ1-1; D is undetermined. The CDR3 is made up of 16 amino acids. The germline gives CDR1 LGHDT, CDR2 YNNKEL (reference sequence). V was cut by 0 bases and J by 0 bases, with 11 bases left in between. The chain's CDR3 is CASSQEVGILNTEAFF. CDR3 sequence (DNA): TGTGCCAGCAGCCAAGAAGTTGGCATCTTGAACACTGAAGCTTTCTTT.

In regard to this clonotype: With a much larger clone just one base away, this may be a read error. CDR3 in amino acids: CSASPSGRGGTYNEQFF. For the CDR3, the DNA is TGCAGTGCTAGTCCTAGCGGGAGAGGAGGCACCTACAATGAGCAGTTCTTC. The chain combines TRBV20-1 with TRBJ2-1, with TRBD2 matching over 10 bases. Per the germline V gene, CDR1 is DFQATT and CDR2 is SNEGSKA (reference sequence). The junction had 10 bases not matched to a gene; V was cut back by 3 bases and J by 2 bases. This CDR3 region has 17 residues.

The V gene is TRBV4-2, the J gene TRBJ2-1; D is possibly TRBD2 (7 bases). This CDR3 is built from 15 residues. The V end lost 1 base, the J end lost 7 bases, and 14 bases lay between the germline ends. Germline CDR1 is LGHNA and CDR2 is YNFKEQ. The CDR3 spells CASSQGGGSINEQFF. CDR3 DNA: TGTGCCAGCAGCCAAGGGGGGGGCTCGATTAATGAGCAGTTCTTC.

Concerning this clonotype itself: At one end, the junction sequence differs from germline, possibly due to a read error. The chain combines TRBV12-3 or TRBV12-4 with TRBJ1-4; D remains unclear. The CDR3 contains 15 residues. Here the CDR3 reads CASSLESQRGETLFF. CDR3 sequence (DNA): TGTGCCAGCAGTTTAGAGTCACAAAGAGGCGAAACACTGTTTTTT.

The chain employs TRBV2 and TRBJ2-3; D gene unclear. The CDR3 is 12 residues long. Trimming removed 8 bases at V and 4 bases at J, with 10 bases between. Germline V gives CDR1 SNHLY, CDR2 FYNNEI. The CDR3 sequence: CASFGVADTQYF. The CDR3 nucleotides are TGTGCCAGCTTTGGCGTGGCAGATACGCAGTATTTT.

This chain links TRBV5-6 with TRBJ2-1; a weak D match, TRBD1 (5 bases). With 0 bases removed from V and 0 bases from J, the gap between germline ends came to 13 bases. The germline V gene encodes CDR1 SGHDT and CDR2 YYEEEE. The CDR3 contains 17 residues. The CDR3 region has the DNA TGTGCCAGCAGCTTGGCCGAGGTGACAGTCTCCTACAATGAGCAGTTCTTC. As protein: CASSLAEVTVSYNEQFF. The full variable domain, rest sourced from reference TRBV5-6 and TRBJ2-1, is DAGVTQSPTHLIKTRGQQVTLRCSPKSGHDTVSWYQQALGQGPQFIFQYYEEEERQRGNFPDRFSGHQFPNYSSELNVNALLLGDSALYLCASSLAEVTVSYNEQFFGPGTRLTVL.

This clonotype has a count of ten or more. V is TRBV29-1 and J is TRBJ1-1, with D unresolved. Trimming left V 4 bases short and J 6 bases short, with 18 bases between. CDR3 length: 14 amino acids. CDR1 is SQVTM, CDR2 ANQGSEA, per germline. In nucleotides, the CDR3 is TGCAGCGTTGTTATGGCAGGATTGGGCGCTGAAGCTTTCTTT. Protein product: CSVVMAGLGAEAFF. Full variable domain (outside the CDR3, taken from reference TRBV29-1 and TRBJ1-1): SAVISQKPSRDICQRGTSLTIQCQVDSQVTMMFWYRQQPGQSLTLIATANQGSEATYESGFVIDKFPISRPNLTFSTLTVSNMSPEDSSIYLCSVVMAGLGAEAFFGQGTRLTVV.

The chain has TRBV12-3 or TRBV12-4 and TRBJ2-5, with D perhaps matching TRBD1 (6 bases). V was trimmed by 3 bases and J by 5 bases, leaving 13 bases between them. The CDR3 extends over 14 amino acids. CDR3 DNA sequence: TGTGCCAGCAGTTTTTCCGCCCAGGGGGAGACCCAGTACTTC. Its protein is CASSFSAQGETQYF.

This clonotype was counted ten times or more. The chain employs TRBV28 and TRBJ1-4, with a tentative D call TRBD1 (6 bases). V was cut by 3 bases and J by 8 bases, with 22 bases left in between. The CDR3 runs 17 residues. CDR1 MDHEN and CDR2 SYDVKM come from the germline V gene. CDR3 region: CASSLGNYRVLREKLFF. The CDR3 bases are TGTGCCAGCAGTTTGGGCAATTACAGGGTCCTTCGCGAAAAACTGTTTTTT. Full variable domain (rest looked up from reference TRBV28 and TRBJ1-4): DVKVTQSSRYLVKRTGEKVFLECVQDMDHENMFWYRQDPGLGLRLIYFSYDVKMKEKGDIPEGYSVSREKKERFSLILESASTNQTSMYLCASSLGNYRVLREKLFFGSGTQLSVL.

This clonotype appeared a few times. This could be a read error, since a much larger clone is one nucleotide away. V usage is TRBV5-1 and J usage is TRBJ2-5, with 9 nucleotides matching TRBD2. V was clipped by 2 bases and J by 5 bases; unmatched bases: 4. Germline V gene sequence: CDR1 SGHRS, CDR2 YFSETQ. The CDR3 length is 14 residues. The chain's CDR3 is CASSFGTSRETQYF. CDR3 sequence (DNA): TGCGCCAGCAGCTTCGGGACTAGCCGGGAGACCCAGTACTTC. Using reference TRBV5-1 and TRBJ2-5 for the parts outside the CDR3, the full variable domain is KAGVTQTPRYLIKTRGQQVTLSCSPISGHRSVSWYQQTPGQGLQFLFEYFSETQRNKGNFPGRFSGRQFSNSRSEMNVSTLELGDSALYLCASSFGTSRETQYFGPGTRLLVL.

The V gene is TRBV5-1, the J gene TRBJ2-3, with a tentative D call TRBD2 (6 bases). This CDR3 has 14 residues. The germline V gene has CDR1 SGHRS and CDR2 YFSETQ. Trimming took off 2 bases at V and 2 bases at J, with 9 bases between the two ends. In nucleotides, the CDR3 is TGCGCCAGCAGCTTCGGGGACTCCACAGATACGCAGTATTTT. Its translation is CASSFGDSTDTQYF.